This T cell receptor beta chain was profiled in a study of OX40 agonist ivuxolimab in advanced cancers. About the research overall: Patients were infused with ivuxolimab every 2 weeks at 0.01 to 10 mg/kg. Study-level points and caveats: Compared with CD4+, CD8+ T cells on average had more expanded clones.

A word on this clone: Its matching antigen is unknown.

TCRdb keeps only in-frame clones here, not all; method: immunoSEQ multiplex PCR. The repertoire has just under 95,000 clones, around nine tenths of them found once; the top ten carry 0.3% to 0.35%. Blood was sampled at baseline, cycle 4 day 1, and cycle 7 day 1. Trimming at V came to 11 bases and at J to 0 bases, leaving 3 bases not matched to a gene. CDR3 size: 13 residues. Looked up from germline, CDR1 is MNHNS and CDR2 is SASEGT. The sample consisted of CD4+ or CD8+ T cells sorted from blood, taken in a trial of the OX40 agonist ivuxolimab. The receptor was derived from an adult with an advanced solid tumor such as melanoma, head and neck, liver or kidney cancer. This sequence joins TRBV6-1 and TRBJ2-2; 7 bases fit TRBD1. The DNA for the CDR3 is TGTGCCGGGGGACAGTCGAACACCGGGGAGCTGTTTTTT. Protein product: CAGGQSNTGELFF.